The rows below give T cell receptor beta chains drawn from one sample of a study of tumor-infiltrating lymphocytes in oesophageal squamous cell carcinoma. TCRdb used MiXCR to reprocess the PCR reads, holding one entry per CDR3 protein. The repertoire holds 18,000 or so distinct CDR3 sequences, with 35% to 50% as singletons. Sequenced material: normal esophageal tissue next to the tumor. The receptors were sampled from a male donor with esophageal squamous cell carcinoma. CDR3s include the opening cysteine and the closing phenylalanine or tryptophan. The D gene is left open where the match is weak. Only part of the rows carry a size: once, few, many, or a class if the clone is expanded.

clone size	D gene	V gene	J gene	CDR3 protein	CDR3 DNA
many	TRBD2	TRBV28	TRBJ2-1	CASSSGLAGREQFF	TGTGCCAGCAGCTCAGGACTAGCGGGCCGTGAGCAGTTCTTC
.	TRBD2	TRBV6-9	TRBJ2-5	CASSYRGLAGYQETQYF	TGTGCCAGCAGTTACCGGGGACTAGCGGGATACCAAGAGACCCAGTACTTC
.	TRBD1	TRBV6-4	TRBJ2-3	CASSAGTGGGDTQYF	TGTGCCAGCAGTGCCGGGACAGGGGGCGGGGATACGCAGTATTTT
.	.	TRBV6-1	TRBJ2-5	CASLPSGGNNEQYF	TGTGCCAGCCTACCTAGTGGGGGGAATAATGAGCAGTACTTC
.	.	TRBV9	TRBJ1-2	CASSVEGQWEENYGYTF	TGTGCCAGCAGCGTAGAAGGACAGTGGGAGGAAAACTATGGCTACACCTTC
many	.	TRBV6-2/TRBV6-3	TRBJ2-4	CASSYSIAGPKNIQYF	TGTGCCAGCAGTTACTCGATTGCGGGGCCCAAAAACATTCAGTACTTC
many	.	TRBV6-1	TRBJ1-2	CASSEPEQGSRGYTF	TGTGCCAGCAGTGAACCTGAACAGGGATCTAGGGGCTACACCTTC
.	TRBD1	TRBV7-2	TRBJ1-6	CASSDTGDSPLHF	TGTGCCAGCAGCGATACAGGGGATTCACCCCTCCACTTT
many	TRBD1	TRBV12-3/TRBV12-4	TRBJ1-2	CASSLTGGSFGYTF	TGTGCCAGCAGTTTGACAGGGGGCTCTTTTGGCTACACCTTC
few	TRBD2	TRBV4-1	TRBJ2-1	CASSQTSPGTSGRYNEQFF	TGCGCCAGCAGCCAAACCTCTCCCGGGACTAGCGGGAGGTACAATGAGCAGTTCTTC
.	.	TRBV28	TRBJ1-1	CASSWGLPNTEAFF	TGTGCCAGCAGTTGGGGACTTCCGAACACTGAAGCTTTCTTT
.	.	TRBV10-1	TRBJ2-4	CASSALPGARLFF	TGCGCCAGCAGTGCACTCCCAGGGGCGCGGCTGTTCTTC
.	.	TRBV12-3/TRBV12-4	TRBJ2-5	CASSLTSGGQETQYF	TGTGCCAGCAGTTTAACCTCAGGGGGGCAAGAGACCCAGTACTTC
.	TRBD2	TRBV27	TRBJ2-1	CASSPSASGFSQFF	TGTGCCAGCAGTCCATCCGCTAGCGGGTTTTCTCAGTTCTTC
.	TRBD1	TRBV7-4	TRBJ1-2	CASIGDSDYYGYTF	TGTGCCAGCATAGGGGACAGCGACTACTATGGCTACACCTTC
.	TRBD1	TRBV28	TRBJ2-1	CASKGASSYNSPLHF	TGTGCCAGCAAGGGGGCGAGCTCCTATAATTCACCCCTCCACTTC
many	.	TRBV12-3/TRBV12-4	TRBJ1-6	CASSLRQVVGSSYNSPLHF	TGTGCCAGCAGTTTAAGACAGGTGGTCGGGAGCTCCTATAATTCACCCCTCCACTTT
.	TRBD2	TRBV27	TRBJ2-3	CASTRTSGTDTQYF	TGTGCCAGCACCAGGACTAGCGGCACAGATACGCAGTATTTT
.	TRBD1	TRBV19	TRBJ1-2	CASSIDPTGVDGYTF	TGTGCCAGTAGTATAGATCCGACAGGGGTTGATGGCTACACCTTC
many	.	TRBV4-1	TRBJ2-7	CASSQDRSTYEQYF	TGCGCCAGCAGCCAAGACAGAAGCACCTACGAGCAGTACTTC
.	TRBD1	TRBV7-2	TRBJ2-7	CASSLATGAFSYEQYF	TGTGCCAGCAGCTTAGCAACAGGGGCCTTCTCCTACGAGCAGTACTTC
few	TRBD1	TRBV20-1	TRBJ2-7	CSARQMDRPSYEQYF	TGCAGTGCTAGACAAATGGACAGGCCATCCTACGAGCAGTACTTC
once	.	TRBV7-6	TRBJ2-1	CASSLTIWQFF	TGTGCCAGCAGCTTAACAATCTGGCAGTTCTTC
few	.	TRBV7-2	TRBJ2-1	CASSLAILARNEQFF	TGTGCCAGCAGCTTAGCTATCCTAGCCCGTAATGAGCAGTTCTTC
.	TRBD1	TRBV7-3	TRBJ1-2	CASSLKQGGRNVNTF	TGTGCCAGCAGCTTGAAACAGGGGGGTCGGAATGTTAACACCTTC
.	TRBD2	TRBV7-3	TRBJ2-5	CASSFGTSGVGETQYF	TGTGCCAGCAGCTTCGGGACTAGCGGGGTAGGAGAGACCCAGTACTTC
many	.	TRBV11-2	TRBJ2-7	CASSPSWVIQARYEQYF	TGTGCCAGCAGCCCTAGTTGGGTAATACAGGCTCGATACGAGCAGTACTTC
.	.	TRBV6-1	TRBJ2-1	CASNRANEQFF	TGTGCCAGCAATCGTGCGAATGAGCAGTTCTTC
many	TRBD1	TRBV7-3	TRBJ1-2	CASSLTGGDYGYTF	TGTGCCAGCAGCCTCACAGGGGGCGACTATGGCTACACCTTC
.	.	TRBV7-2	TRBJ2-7	CASSVGWGEQYF	TGTGCCAGCTCCGTAGGTTGGGGCGAGCAGTACTTC
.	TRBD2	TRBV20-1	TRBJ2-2	CSARDYRLAGAGELFF	TGCAGTGCTAGAGACTACCGTCTAGCGGGAGCCGGGGAGCTGTTTTTT
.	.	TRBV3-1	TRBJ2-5	CASSQESGFQETQYF	TGTGCCAGCAGCCAAGAGTCTGGGTTCCAAGAGACCCAGTACTTC
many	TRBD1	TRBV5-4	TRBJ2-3	CASSNHRPGQVWIRTQYF	TGCGCCAGCAGCAACCACAGACCGGGACAGGTCTGGATTCGGACGCAGTATTTT
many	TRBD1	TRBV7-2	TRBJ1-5	CASSLVPTGINQPQHF	TGTGCCAGCAGCTTAGTTCCGACAGGGATCAATCAGCCCCAGCATTTT
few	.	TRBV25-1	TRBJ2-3	CAAGPCTDTQYF	TGTGCCGCTGGGCCATGCACAGATACGCAGTATTTT
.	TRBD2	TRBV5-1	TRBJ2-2	CATRGAGENTGELFF	TGCGCCACCCGGGGAGCGGGAGAGAACACCGGGGAGCTGTTTTTT
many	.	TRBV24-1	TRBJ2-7	CAVGTLSKGFYEQYF	TGTGCCGTAGGTACGCTATCCAAGGGATTCTACGAGCAGTACTTC
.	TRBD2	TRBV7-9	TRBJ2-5	CAPGLGGGQETQYF	TGTGCTCCCGGGTTGGGGGGGGGCCAAGAGACCCAGTACTTC
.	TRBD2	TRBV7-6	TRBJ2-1	CASSTFRAGGLNEQFF	TGTGCCAGCAGCACATTCAGGGCGGGAGGACTCAATGAGCAGTTCTTC
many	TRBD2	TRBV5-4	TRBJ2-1	CASSLGGLAGVDEQFF	TGCGCCAGCAGCTTGGGGGGACTAGCGGGAGTGGATGAGCAGTTCTTC
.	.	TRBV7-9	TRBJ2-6	CASSLMGTF	TGTGCCAGCAGCTTAATGGGGACTTTC
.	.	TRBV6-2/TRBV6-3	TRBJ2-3	CASSRSRDTQYF	TGTGCCAGCAGTAGGTCTCGGGATACGCAGTATTTT